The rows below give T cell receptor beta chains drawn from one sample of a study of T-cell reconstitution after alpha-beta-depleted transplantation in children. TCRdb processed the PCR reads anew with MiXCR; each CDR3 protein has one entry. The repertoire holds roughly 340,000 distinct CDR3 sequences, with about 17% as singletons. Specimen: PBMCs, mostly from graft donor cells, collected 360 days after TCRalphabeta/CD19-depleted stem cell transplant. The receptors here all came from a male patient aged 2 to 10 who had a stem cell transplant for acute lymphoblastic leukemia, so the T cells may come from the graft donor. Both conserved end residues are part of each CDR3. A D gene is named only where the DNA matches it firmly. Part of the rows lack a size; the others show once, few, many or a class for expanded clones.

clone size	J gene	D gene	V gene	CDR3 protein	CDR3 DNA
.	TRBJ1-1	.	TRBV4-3	CASSQDGDTEAFF	TGCGCCAGCAGCCAAGACGGGGACACTGAAGCTTTCTTT
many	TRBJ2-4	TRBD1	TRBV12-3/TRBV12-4	CASSLRMGQGTIQYF	TGTGCCAGCAGTTTACGCATGGGACAGGGGACCATTCAGTACTTC
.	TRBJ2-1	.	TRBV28	CASEGGGGYNEQFF	TGTGCCAGTGAGGGGGGGGGAGGATACAATGAGCAGTTCTTC
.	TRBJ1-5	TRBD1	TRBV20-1	CSAVRDRDNQPQHF	TGCAGTGCTGTCCGGGACAGGGACAATCAGCCCCAGCATTTT
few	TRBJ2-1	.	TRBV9	CASSVGGGTGTYNEQFF	TGTGCCAGCAGCGTAGGAGGGGGGACCGGTACGTACAATGAGCAGTTCTTC
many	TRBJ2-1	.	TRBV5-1	CASSLELAERPEDNEQFF	TGCGCCAGCAGCTTGGAGCTCGCCGAGAGACCAGAGGACAATGAGCAGTTCTTC
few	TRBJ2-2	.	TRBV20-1	CSAAKLINTGELFF	TGCAGTGCAGCGAAGCTCATAAACACCGGGGAGCTGTTTTTT
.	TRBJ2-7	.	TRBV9	CASSVGWWTIFEQYF	TGTGCCAGCAGCGTTGGGTGGTGGACCATCTTCGAGCAGTACTTC
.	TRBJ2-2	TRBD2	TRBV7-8	CASSLKRILKRDSGELFF	TGTGCCAGCAGCTTGAAGAGGATCCTCAAGCGGGACTCCGGGGAGCTGTTTTTT
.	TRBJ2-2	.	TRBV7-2	CASNPPKGIGELFF	TGTGCCAGCAACCCTCCGAAGGGTATCGGGGAGCTGTTTTTT
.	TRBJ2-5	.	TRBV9	CASSPSRWETQYF	TGTGCCAGCAGCCCCTCCAGGTGGGAGACCCAGTACTTC
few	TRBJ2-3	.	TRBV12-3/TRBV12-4	CASAPDTDTQYF	TGTGCCAGCGCCCCCGACACAGATACGCAGTATTTT
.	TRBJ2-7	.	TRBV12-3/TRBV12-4	CASSFAPYEQYF	TGTGCCAGCAGTTTCGCCCCCTACGAGCAGTACTTC
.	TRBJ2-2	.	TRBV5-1	CASAGFVGMRSTGELFF	TGCGCCAGCGCCGGCTTTGTGGGTATGAGGTCTACCGGGGAGCTGTTTTTT
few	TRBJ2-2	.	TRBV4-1	CASSQDTPTGELFF	TGCGCCAGCAGCCAAGATACCCCAACCGGGGAGCTGTTTTTT
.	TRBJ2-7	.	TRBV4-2	CASGTRTVYEQYF	TGTGCCAGCGGCACCAGGACAGTCTACGAGCAGTACTTC
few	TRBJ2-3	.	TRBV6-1	CASSGGGWTDTQYF	TGTGCCAGCAGTGGGGGGGGCTGGACAGATACGCAGTATTTT
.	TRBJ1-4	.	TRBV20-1	CSASLPDLDNEKLFF	TGCAGTGCTAGTCTACCGGACCTCGATAATGAAAAACTGTTTTTT
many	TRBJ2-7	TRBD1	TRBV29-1	CSVGPVPGTGSYEQYF	TGCAGCGTTGGACCAGTCCCGGGGACAGGGAGCTACGAGCAGTACTTC
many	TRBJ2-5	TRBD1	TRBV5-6	CASRPGQPGRIETQYF	TGTGCCAGCCGCCCGGGACAGCCAGGGAGAATAGAGACCCAGTACTTC
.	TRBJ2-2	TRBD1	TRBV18	CASSPPFSELNRGLITGELFF	TGTGCCAGCTCACCACCGTTCTCGGAACTAAACAGGGGGCTGATCACCGGGGAGCTGTTTTTT
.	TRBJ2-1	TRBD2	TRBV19	CASTLGTSAYNEQFF	TGTGCCAGTACCCTCGGGACTAGCGCCTACAATGAGCAGTTCTTC
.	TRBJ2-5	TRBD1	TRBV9	CASSVTGGDQETQYF	TGTGCCAGCAGCGTAACAGGGGGTGACCAAGAGACCCAGTACTTC
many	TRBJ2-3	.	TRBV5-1	CASSPGTAGSTDTQYF	TGCGCCAGCAGCCCCGGGACGGCGGGAAGCACAGATACGCAGTATTTT
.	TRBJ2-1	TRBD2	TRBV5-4	CASSLGRLAANNEQFF	TGTGCCAGCAGCTTGGGGCGACTAGCGGCTAACAATGAGCAGTTCTTC
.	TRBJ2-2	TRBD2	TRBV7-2	CASSWTSWELFF	TGTGCCAGCAGCTGGACTAGTTGGGAGCTGTTTTTT
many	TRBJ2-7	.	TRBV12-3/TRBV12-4	CASSFPDSTYEQYF	TGTGCCAGCAGTTTCCCCGACAGCACCTACGAGCAGTACTTC
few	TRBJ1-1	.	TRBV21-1	CASSKWGVNTEAFF	TGTGCCAGCAGCAAATGGGGGGTGAACACTGAAGCTTTCTTT
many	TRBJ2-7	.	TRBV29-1	CSVYRYEEQYF	TGCAGCGTTTACCGCTATGAGGAGCAGTACTTC
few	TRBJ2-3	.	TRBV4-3	CASSQGNTDTQYF	TGCGCCAGCAGCCAAGGGAACACAGATACGCAGTATTTT
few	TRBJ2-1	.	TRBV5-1	CASSLDSGSVYNEQFF	TGCGCCAGCAGCTTGGACTCAGGGTCAGTCTACAATGAGCAGTTCTTC
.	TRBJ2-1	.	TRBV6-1	CASSWAPHNEQFF	TGTGCCAGCAGCTGGGCACCTCACAATGAGCAGTTCTTC
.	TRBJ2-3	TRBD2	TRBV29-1	CSVEVLTSDTLGATDTQYF	TGCAGCGTTGAAGTATTGACTAGCGACACACTTGGGGCCACAGATACGCAGTATTTT
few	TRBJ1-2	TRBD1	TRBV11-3	CASSSSGTGAFYYGYTF	TGTGCCAGCAGCTCCTCCGGGACAGGGGCCTTCTACTATGGCTACACCTTC
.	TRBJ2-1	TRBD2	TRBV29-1	CSTPGLAHEQFF	TGCAGCACCCCGGGACTAGCCCATGAGCAGTTCTTC
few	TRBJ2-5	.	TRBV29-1	CSVTRYQETQYF	TGCAGCGTTACGAGGTACCAAGAGACCCAGTACTTC
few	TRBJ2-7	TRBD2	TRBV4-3	CASSQDALAAYEQYF	TGCGCCAGCAGCCAAGATGCCCTAGCGGCCTACGAGCAGTACTTC